This TCR beta chain was sequenced during a study of CD8 T cells in Susac syndrome. Turning to the study itself: Blood was drawn from Susac syndrome patients while they were therapy-naive, on corticosteroids, or on intravenous immunoglobulin alone.

RNA in amounts of about 0.45 to 1 ug was reverse transcribed with random hexamers. A multiplex approach, immunoSEQ multiplex PCR, amplified TCR beta CDR3 across 54 Vbeta and 13 Jbeta. TCRdb called the immunoSEQ multiplex PCR reads again in MiXCR, with one record for every CDR3 protein. The sample consists of some 240,000 distinct CDR3 sequences, about 95% of them appearing once. Patients with Susac syndrome met the recently defined diagnostic criteria for definite or probable disease. CDR3 length: 9 residues. The V end lost 7 bases, the J end lost 8 bases, and 3 bases lay between the germline ends. Germline lookup yields CDR1 MNHEY and CDR2 SMNVEV (reference sequence).

The clonotype originates from a human donor with Susac syndrome. The J gene is TRBJ2-1, the V gene TRBV27; D is uncertain. The specimen was CD4+ T cells from PBMCs. The CDR3 sequence: CASTHEQFF. CDR3 nucleotide sequence: TGTGCCAGCACCCATGAGCAGTTCTTC.